Each of the 18 T cell receptor beta chains below was sequenced from the same sample in a study of T cell responses to AZD1222 COVID-19 vaccine. TCRdb keeps only in-frame clones here, not all; method: immunoSEQ multiplex PCR. The sample holds tens of thousands of clones, around nine tenths seen once. The starting material was peripheral blood, obtained on day 0 of MenACWY control vaccination. The source is an adult in good health.

The CDR3 DNA follows: TGTGCCAGCAGCTTAGCCGGGTTCCCCTACAATGAGCAGTTCTTC. This encodes CASSLAGFPYNEQFF. The chain recombines TRBV7-9 with TRBJ2-1; no clear D. The germline gives CDR1 SEHNR, CDR2 FQNEAQ (reference sequence). The CDR3 totals 15 residues. Trimming pared 0 bases from V and 2 bases from J, leaving 8 bases between.

J is TRBJ2-3 and V is TRBV5-6, with 12 bases matching TRBD2. Trimming cost V 4 bases and J 0 bases; bases outside gene matches: 3. The germline CDR1 and CDR2 sequences are SGHDT and YYEEEE. The CDR3 loop spans 16 amino acids. CDR3: CASSLTSGGSTDTQYF. The CDR3 DNA sequence: TGTGCCAGCAGCCTAACTAGCGGGGGGAGCACAGATACGCAGTATTTT.

The chain couples TRBV4-3 to TRBJ2-3; perhaps TRBD1 as D (5 bases). The CDR3 extends over 16 amino acids. V was clipped by 0 bases and J by 0 bases, with 10 bases between them. The germline gives CDR1 LGHNA, CDR2 YSLEER. The CDR3, as DNA: TGCGCCAGCAGCCAAGACCCAGCAGGGAGCACAGATACGCAGTATTTT. Its translation: CASSQDPAGSTDTQYF.

V and J are TRBV12-3 or TRBV12-4 and TRBJ2-3; D is unresolved. This CDR3 comprises 12 residues. V gave up 8 bases and J gave up 0 bases, with 6 bases separating them. CDR3 loop: CASAPSTDTQYF. CDR3 DNA sequence: TGTGCCAGCGCCCCCAGCACAGATACGCAGTATTTT.

The genes are TRBV9 and TRBJ1-4; 9 bases are shared with TRBD1. After removal of 3 bases from V and 7 bases from J, the junction contained 7 bases not matched to a gene. Germline CDR1 reads SGDLS; CDR2 reads YYNGEE. The CDR3 loop spans 15 amino acids. The CDR3 DNA sequence: TGTGCCAGCAGCGCGGCCGGGACAGGGCTTGAAAAACTGTTTTTT. Amino acids: CASSAAGTGLEKLFF. Drawing the rest from reference TRBV9 and TRBJ1-4, the complete variable domain is DSGVTQTPKHLITATGQRVTLRCSPRSGDLSVYWYQQSLDQGLQFLIQYYNGEERAKGNILERFSAQQFPDLHSELNLSSLELGDSALYFCASSAAGTGLEKLFFGSGTQLSVL.

As for this clone: An end of the junction differs from the germline gene, which may be a read error. CDR3 nucleotide sequence: TGTGCCAGCAGCCAGAACGAGGCCACGGCCATCAACTCCTTC. It encodes CASSQNEATAINSF. V is TRBV14 and J is TRBJ1-2; the D is unclear. Looked up from germline, CDR1 is SGHDN and CDR2 is FVKESK. CDR3 length equals 14 residues.

The V gene is TRBV6-6, the J gene TRBJ1-4; D may be TRBD1 (6 bases). The germline V gene has CDR1 MNHNY and CDR2 SVGAGI (reference sequence). This CDR3 is 12 amino acids long. V dropped 8 bases and J dropped 8 bases, with 12 bases sitting between them. CDR3 amino acids: CASGLDREKLFF. CDR3 in DNA: TGTGCCAGCGGATTGGACAGAGAAAAACTGTTTTTT.

This chain connects TRBV29-1 to TRBJ1-3; the match to TRBD1 covers 10 bases. The trim removed 7 bases at V and 4 bases at J, leaving 7 bases unmatched. This CDR3 is 14 amino acids long. From germline, CDR1 is SQVTM and CDR2 ANQGSEA. CDR3 sequence (DNA): TGCAGCGCGACAGGGGGCGCGAACGGAAACACCATATATTTT. It translates to CSATGGANGNTIYF.

V usage is TRBV19 and J usage is TRBJ2-7; 7 bases line up with TRBD1. There are 14 residues in the CDR3. Germline V lookup: CDR1 LNHDA, CDR2 SQIVND (reference sequence). J was trimmed by 4 bases and V by 4 bases; bases with no gene match: 7. DNA of the CDR3: TGTGCCAGTAGTACACAGGGGAATACTTACGAGCAGTACTTC. Amino acid sequence: CASSTQGNTYEQYF.

CDR3 sequence (DNA): TGTGCCAGCAGTGCCCTCCCAGGGAGCGGGGGGACCGGCCATACGCAGTATTTT. Encoded protein: CASSALPGSGGTGHTQYF. The chain uses TRBV25-1 and TRBJ2-3; 9 positions agree with TRBD2. Germline CDR1 is MGHDK and CDR2 is SYGVNS. Unmatched junction bases numbered 18, after V lost 4 bases and J lost 7 bases. This CDR3 is built from 18 residues.

The chain combines TRBV18 with TRBJ1-5; TRBD1 agrees at 10 bases. The CDR3 covers 14 residues. Germline CDR1 and CDR2: KGHSH and LQKENI. V lost 5 bases, J lost 2 bases, and 0 bases stayed unmatched. The CDR3 bases are TGTGCCAGCTCAGGACAGGGGGGCAATCAGCCCCAGCATTTT. Residues: CASSGQGGNQPQHF.

This chain links TRBV5-1 with TRBJ1-6, with TRBD1 matching 9 bases. The CDR3 sequence is 14 residues long. The germline V gene has CDR1 SGHRS and CDR2 YFSETQ. J was trimmed by 7 bases and V by 4 bases; bases with no gene match: 3. CDR3 sequence reads: CASSPGTGNSPLHF. The CDR3 coding sequence is TGCGCCAGCAGCCCCGGGACAGGGAATTCACCCCTCCACTTT. Variable domain in full (rest from reference TRBV5-1 and TRBJ1-6): KAGVTQTPRYLIKTRGQQVTLSCSPISGHRSVSWYQQTPGQGLQFLFEYFSETQRNKGNFPGRFSGRQFSNSRSEMNVSTLELGDSALYLCASSPGTGNSPLHFGNGTRLTVT.

This chain joins TRBV19 and TRBJ2-1, with TRBD2 identical over 9 bases. Per germline, CDR1 LNHDA and CDR2 SQIVND (reference sequence). CDR3 length: 16 amino acids. The V gene end was trimmed by 3 bases and the J gene end by 6 bases; junction bases not matched to a gene: 9. CDR3 coding DNA: TGTGCCAGTAGTATTTGGGCGGGAGGGCCTTCCAATGAGCAGTTCTTC. It translates to CASSIWAGGPSNEQFF.

The chain links TRBV5-1 to TRBJ1-6; D may be TRBD1 (6 bases). The germline gives CDR1 SGHRS, CDR2 YFSETQ. The CDR3 is 14 residues long. Trimming cost V 0 bases and J 7 bases, with 8 bases left between them. The CDR3 is CASSLGTENSPLHF. The DNA of the CDR3 is TGCGCCAGCAGCTTGGGGACAGAGAATTCACCCCTCCACTTT.

The CDR3 DNA sequence: TGTGCCAGCAGCGACGGACTAGCGGGAGGAGGAACAGATACGCAGTATTTT. This translates into CASSDGLAGGGTDTQYF. V is TRBV9 and J is TRBJ2-3; 14 nucleotides match TRBD2. Germline lookup yields CDR1 SGDLS and CDR2 YYNGEE. V lost 3 bases, J lost 3 bases, and 6 bases stayed unmatched. The CDR3 is 17 residues long.

The chain has TRBV5-1 and TRBJ2-1; weak D call: TRBD1 (6 bases). The germline CDR1 and CDR2 sequences are SGHRS and YFSETQ. With 1 base removed from V and 4 bases from J, the gap between germline ends came to 30 bases. This CDR3 region has 21 residues. Here the CDR3 DNA reads TGCGCCAGCAGCTTGTCCGGTGGTACAGGGCACATTAGGGGACAATACAATGAGCAGTTCTTC. Translated: CASSLSGGTGHIRGQYNEQFF.

This clone has only one observation. V usage is TRBV27 and J usage is TRBJ1-1; D unresolved. The germline V gene encodes CDR1 MNHEY and CDR2 SMNVEV (reference sequence). This CDR3 comprises 15 residues. Trimming removed 3 bases at V and 1 base at J, with 12 bases between. Written as DNA, the CDR3 is TGTGCCAGCAGTTTTCGAGCACAGCCGAACACTGAAGCTTTCTTT. This translates into CASSFRAQPNTEAFF.

The J gene is TRBJ1-5, the V gene TRBV6-6, with TRBD1 matching 8 bases. CDR1 is MNHNY, CDR2 SVGAGI, per germline (reference sequence). Unmatched junction bases numbered 3, after V lost 6 bases and J lost 5 bases. This CDR3 has 13 amino acids. The CDR3 coding sequence is TGTGCCAGCAGCCAGACAGGGGATCAGCCCCAGCATTTT. Translating it yields CASSQTGDQPQHF.